There are many counts of the clone carrying this T cell receptor beta chain. Individual cDNA molecules were tagged with unique molecular identifiers. TCRdb reprocessed the 5' RACE reads via MiXCR and lists one record per CDR3 protein. The table shows 75,000 to 100,000 distinct CDR3 sequences, with around 15% occurring only once. The sample is drawn from a study of early T cells in non-severe SARS-CoV-2 infection. The CDR3 has 12 residues. V lost 1 base and J lost 13, with 14 bases in between. The V gene's germline CDR1 is DFQATT and CDR2 SNEGSKA (reference sequence). Sequenced input: whole blood. The gene calls are TRBV20-1 and TRBJ2-4, with D maybe TRBD2 (6 bases). The receptor was derived from an adult who was a healthcare worker with PCR-confirmed SARS-CoV-2 infection or an uninfected control (not recorded which). The chain's CDR3 is CSARGARGSQYF. The DNA for the CDR3 is TGCAGTGCTAGAGGTGCGCGGGGATCCCAGTACTTC.